The present entry profiles one TCR beta chain with its context. Antigen unknown. This sample stems from a study of T cell responses to AZD1222 COVID-19 vaccine. As for the study in general: Second doses at about 4 or about 12 weeks were pooled.

Using immunoSEQ multiplex PCR, the repertoire was profiled, and TCRdb retains in-frame clones only, with some absent. The sample contains 150,000 to 180,000 clones, about nine tenths of which appear only once. General study findings and limits: At baseline, seropositivity was found in only a handful of AZD1222 recipients. The reported proportion of spike-specific TCRs targeting unmutated variant regions was nearly half. Sampling that yielded the repertoires occurred only after the peak T cell response.

This CDR3 has 15 residues. In germline, CDR1 is LGHNA, CDR2 YSLEER. V lost 0 bases and J lost 5, with 13 bases in between. Sequences were derived from peripheral blood, sampled on day 0 of AZD1222 vaccination. The clonotype originates from an adult in good health. The rearrangement joins TRBV4-3 to TRBJ1-2; D ambiguous. CDR3: CASSQEEGSVYGYTF. The DNA for the CDR3 is TGCGCCAGCAGCCAAGAGGAGGGTAGTGTGTATGGCTACACCTTC.